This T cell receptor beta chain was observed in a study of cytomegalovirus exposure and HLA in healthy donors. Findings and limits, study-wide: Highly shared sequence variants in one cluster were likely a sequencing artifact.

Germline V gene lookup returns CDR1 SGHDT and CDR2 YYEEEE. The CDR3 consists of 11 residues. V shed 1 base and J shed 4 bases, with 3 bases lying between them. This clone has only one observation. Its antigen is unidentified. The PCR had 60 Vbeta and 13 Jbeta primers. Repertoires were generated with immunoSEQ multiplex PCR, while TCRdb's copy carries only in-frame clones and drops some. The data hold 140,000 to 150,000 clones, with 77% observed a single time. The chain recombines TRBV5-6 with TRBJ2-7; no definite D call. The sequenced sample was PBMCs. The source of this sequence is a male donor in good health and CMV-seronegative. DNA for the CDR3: TGTGCCAGCAGCTTGCAATACGAGCAGTACTTC. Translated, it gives CASSLQYEQYF.